Given below is one TCR beta chain in context. Its antigen is not identified. The data belong to a study of shared clonotypes between healthy human individuals. Study findings and constraints: Shared clonotypes: roughly 4.5% naive CD4, approximately 3.4% naive CD8, less than 2.5% memory CD4, under 0.5% memory CD8.

The table came from immunoSEQ multiplex PCR; TCRdb's copy has only in-frame clones and leaves some out. The sample records over a million clones, approximately 80% being singletons. The CDR3 consists of 15 residues. Germline CDR1 reads LNHDA; CDR2 reads SQIVND (reference sequence). V shed 5 bases and J 2 bases; nucleotides not matched to a gene: 8. This receptor was taken from a man aged 18 to 35 in good health. Some clones in this sample may be carry-over from other donors' samples. V and J are TRBV19 and TRBJ1-1; TRBD1 matches 7 bases. Sequencing was done on a sample of memory CD4+ T cells from PBMCs. As for subset: CD45RA-negative fraction. This chain's CDR3 is CASSAYRQGNTEAFF. The DNA of the CDR3 is TGTGCCAGTAGTGCTTACCGACAGGGTAACACTGAAGCTTTCTTT.